Following are 32 T cell receptor beta chains from one sample sequenced in a study of cytomegalovirus exposure and HLA in healthy donors. The PCR used 60 Vbeta and 13 Jbeta primers. TCRdb's table, derived via immunoSEQ multiplex PCR, lists solely in-frame clones and lacks some. Here the sample spans approximately 69,000 clones, roughly 80% being singletons. Sequencing input: PBMCs. Every receptor here comes from a woman aged 25 to 39 in good health and CMV-seropositive.

This sequence joins TRBV29-1 and TRBJ2-7; unclear D gene. Germline V CDR1 and CDR2: SQVTM, ANQGSEA. This CDR3 spans 12 amino acids. V lost 7 bases and J 3 bases, leaving 13 bases between the germline ends. The CDR3 DNA is TGCAGCGCTGGTACGGGTCTCTACGAGCAGTACTTC. It codes for CSAGTGLYEQYF.

V usage is TRBV14 and J usage is TRBJ2-2; D call uncertain. The CDR3 has 14 residues. The V gene lost 7 bases and the J gene lost 4 bases, with 13 bases spanning the gap. Germline CDR1 and CDR2: SGHDN and FVKESK. The CDR3 DNA follows: TGTGCCAGCATCCGGGTGATTGTCACCGGGGAGCTGTTTTTT. Its translation is CASIRVIVTGELFF. Variable domain in full (rest from reference TRBV14 and TRBJ2-2): EAGVTQFPSHSVIEKGQTVTLRCDPISGHDNLYWYRRVMGKEIKFLLHFVKESKQDESGMPNNRFLAERTGGTYSTLKVQPAELEDSGVYFCASIRVIVTGELFFGEGSRLTVL.

This clone turned up a few times. The V call is TRBV10-1, the J call TRBJ1-1; D possibly corresponds to TRBD1 (6 bases). Germline V lookup: CDR1 WNHNN, CDR2 SYGVQD (reference sequence). The CDR3 is 13 amino acids. Trimming took off 6 bases at V and 3 bases at J, with 11 bases between the two ends. The CDR3 loop is CASSRGRDTEAFF. CDR3 in DNA: TGCGCCAGCAGCAGGGGCCGGGACACTGAAGCTTTCTTT.

The chain couples TRBV29-1 to TRBJ2-7; 7 bases are a match to TRBD2. V dropped 6 bases and J dropped 0; count of bases not matched to a gene: 8. CDR3 size: 14 residues. In germline, CDR1 is SQVTM, CDR2 ANQGSEA. The CDR3 region has the DNA TGCAGCGTCAAGCGGGATTCAGACTCCTACGAGCAGTACTTC. Translation: CSVKRDSDSYEQYF.

The chain uses TRBV14 and TRBJ2-1; 9 bases map to TRBD2. The trim removed 4 bases at V and 6 bases at J, leaving 4 bases unmatched. The CDR3 is 14 residues long. Germline CDR1 SGHDN, CDR2 FVKESK. The CDR3 loop is CASSLSGSINEQFF. In nucleotides, the CDR3 is TGTGCCAGCAGCCTTAGCGGGAGTATCAATGAGCAGTTCTTC.

The V and J genes are TRBV30 and TRBJ2-1, with 8 bases that match TRBD2. The V segment lost 3 bases and the J segment 8 bases; nucleotides outside the gene matches: 9. The germline CDR1 and CDR2 sequences are GTSNPN and SVGIG (reference sequence). The CDR3 is 14 residues long. CDR3 loop: CAWRSSGSRYEQFF. CDR3 DNA: TGTGCCTGGAGATCCAGCGGGAGCCGCTATGAGCAGTTCTTC.

The chain combines TRBV6-5 with TRBJ2-2; 8 bases are a match to TRBD1. The germline V gene encodes CDR1 MNHEY and CDR2 SVGAGI. The V and J ends lost 5 bases and 6 bases, in that order; junction bases with no gene match: 5. The CDR3 runs 14 residues. This chain's CDR3 is CASSQDRGAGELFF. CDR3 DNA: TGTGCCAGCAGTCAAGACAGGGGAGCCGGGGAGCTGTTTTTT.

The V call is TRBV29-1, the J call TRBJ1-1, with 9 bases that match TRBD1. This CDR3 contains 14 residues. V lost 6 bases and J lost 4; bases outside the gene matches: 9. Germline loops: CDR1 SQVTM, CDR2 ANQGSEA. The CDR3 region is CSVRPDRGGTEAFF. CDR3 in DNA: TGCAGCGTCCGCCCGGACAGGGGAGGCACTGAAGCTTTCTTT.

The gene calls are TRBV7-6 and TRBJ2-3; the D gene is possibly TRBD1 (5 bases). There are 15 residues in the CDR3. The germline CDR1 and CDR2 sequences are SGHVS and FNYEAQ. V was cut by 4 bases and J by 2 bases, with 13 bases left in between. CDR3 region: CASSSSRAVTDTQYF. The CDR3, as DNA: TGTGCCAGCAGCTCCAGCAGGGCAGTCACAGATACGCAGTATTTT.

This clone was recorded only once. This chain connects TRBV29-1 to TRBJ1-2; 9 bases line up with TRBD1. The CDR3 sequence is 13 residues long. CDR1 and CDR2 (germline): SQVTM, ANQGSEA. Trimming took 5 bases from V and 4 from J; bases not matched to a gene: 5. CDR3 sequence reads: CSVSEDRGYGYTF. DNA of the CDR3: TGCAGCGTTTCCGAGGACAGGGGCTATGGCTACACCTTC.

The chain is built from TRBV7-2 and TRBJ1-5, with D unresolved. V was pared by 3 bases and J by 4 bases, with 4 bases between. Germline-derived CDR1 and CDR2 are SGHTA and FQGNSA. The CDR3 has 12 residues. The CDR3 DNA reads as TGTGCCAGCAGCTTTACAAATCAGCCCCAGCATTTT. As protein: CASSFTNQPQHF.

The chain recombines TRBV18 with TRBJ2-1; 13 bases are shared with TRBD2. There are 16 residues in the CDR3. Per germline, CDR1 KGHSH and CDR2 LQKENI. After removal of 5 bases from V and 9 bases from J, the junction contained 10 bases not matched to a gene. The CDR3 protein is CASSALAGGIGIEQFF. Here the CDR3 DNA reads TGTGCCAGCTCAGCACTAGCGGGAGGGATAGGAATTGAGCAGTTCTTC.

The V gene is TRBV6-5, the J gene TRBJ2-3; perhaps TRBD1 as D (5 bases). The germline CDR1 and CDR2 sequences are MNHEY and SVGAGI. The V and J ends lost 10 bases and 3 bases respectively, with 14 bases between them. The CDR3 covers 13 residues. The CDR3 reads CATQTDRTDTQYF. The CDR3 nucleotides are TGTGCCACTCAAACCGACAGAACAGATACGCAGTATTTT.

The V call is TRBV25-1, the J call TRBJ2-7; tentative D call: TRBD1 (6 bases). Germline CDR1 reads MGHDK; CDR2 reads SYGVNS. There are 14 residues in the CDR3. V was clipped by 10 bases and J by 7 bases, with 23 bases between them. In DNA, the CDR3 is TGTGCCACCGCTTCAGACAGGTCCCTGAGTGAGCAGTACTTC. Residues: CATASDRSLSEQYF.

The gene calls are TRBV2 and TRBJ2-1; the D is unclear. Germline V gene lookup returns CDR1 SNHLY and CDR2 FYNNEI. The CDR3 is 15 residues long. The V end lost 3 bases, the J end lost 0 bases, and 9 bases lay between the germline ends. CDR3 DNA sequence: TGTGCCAGCAGTGACCCCAAGAGCTCCTACAATGAGCAGTTCTTC. Amino acid sequence: CASSDPKSSYNEQFF.

The V and J genes are TRBV7-9 and TRBJ1-1; 8 nucleotides match TRBD1. This CDR3 has 14 amino acids. Trimming removed 0 bases from V and 4 bases from J; junction bases left unmatched: 1. Germline CDR1 reads SEHNR; CDR2 reads FQNEAQ (reference sequence). In DNA, the CDR3 is TGTGCCAGCAGCTTAGCGACAGGGGTCACTGAAGCTTTCTTT. Amino acids: CASSLATGVTEAFF.

The chain uses TRBV27 and TRBJ1-4; D gene ambiguous. V was cut by 2 bases and J by 8 bases, with 9 bases left in between. CDR1 MNHEY and CDR2 SMNVEV come from the germline V gene (reference sequence). The CDR3 sequence is 13 residues long. CDR3 DNA sequence: TGTGCCAGCAGTTTACAGGATGGGGAAAAACTGTTTTTT. Translated: CASSLQDGEKLFF.

This chain connects TRBV28 to TRBJ1-2; 8 bases map to TRBD1. The CDR3 runs 13 residues. The germline V gene has CDR1 MDHEN and CDR2 SYDVKM. Germline trimming cut 6 bases from V and 4 bases from J; bases unmatched to any gene: 4. The CDR3 nucleotides are TGTGCCAGCAGGGACAGGGAAACCTATGGCTACACCTTC. It is translated as CASRDRETYGYTF.

This chain joins TRBV10-3 and TRBJ1-1; the match to TRBD1 covers 8 bases. Germline CDR1 is ENHRY and CDR2 is SYGVKD. V lost 10 bases and J lost 0; bases outside the gene matches: 7. This CDR3 region has 14 residues. In nucleotides, the CDR3 is TGTGCCACCGGACAGGGCGCTATGAACACTGAAGCTTTCTTT. Translated: CATGQGAMNTEAFF.

The chain recombines TRBV28 with TRBJ2-7, with D possibly matching TRBD1 (6 bases). Germline CDR1 is MDHEN and CDR2 is SYDVKM. This CDR3 is built from 13 residues. V was trimmed by 1 base and J by 4 bases, leaving 8 bases between them. The CDR3 region has the DNA TGTGCCAGCAGTTTATTGGGGGCGTACGAGCAGTACTTC. Translating it yields CASSLLGAYEQYF.

The rearrangement joins TRBV6-1 to TRBJ2-3; 9 bases are a match to TRBD2. With 6 bases clipped from V and 4 bases from J, the junction kept 5 bases outside the gene matches. CDR1 MNHNS and CDR2 SASEGT come from the germline V gene. The CDR3 loop spans 14 amino acids. The CDR3: CASRSSGRPDTQYF. CDR3 nucleotide sequence: TGTGCCAGCAGAAGCAGCGGGAGGCCAGATACGCAGTATTTT.

The genes are TRBV30 and TRBJ1-1; D gene unclear. Trimming removed 4 bases from V and 0 bases from J, with 9 bases in between. The V gene's germline CDR1 is GTSNPN and CDR2 SVGIG (reference sequence). There are 13 residues in the CDR3. The CDR3 loop is CAWTLVLNTEAFF. The DNA of the CDR3 is TGTGCCTGGACCCTAGTACTGAACACTGAAGCTTTCTTT. The full variable domain, rest sourced from reference TRBV30 and TRBJ1-1, is SQTIHQWPATLVQPVGSPLSLECTVEGTSNPNLYWYRQAAGRGLQLLFYSVGIGQISSEVPQNLSASRPQDRQFILSSKKLLLSDSGFYLCAWTLVLNTEAFFGQGTRLTVV.

The chain employs TRBV7-2 and TRBJ2-7; D is possibly TRBD2 (6 bases). The CDR3 spans 13 residues. Germline CDR1 reads SGHTA; CDR2 reads FQGNSA. Trimming took off 3 bases at V and 6 bases at J, with 12 bases between the two ends. The CDR3 coding sequence is TGTGCCAGCAGCTTGGGACTTCCATCCGAGCAGTACTTC. As protein: CASSLGLPSEQYF.

This chain links TRBV2 with TRBJ1-2, with 12 bases that match TRBD1. CDR1 SNHLY and CDR2 FYNNEI come from the germline V gene. V trimming: 5 bases; J trimming: 6 bases; junction bases outside the gene matches: 7. This CDR3 contains 15 residues. The CDR3 loop reads CASSKRDRGRDGYTF. As DNA, the CDR3 is TGTGCCAGCAGTAAAAGGGACAGGGGGCGAGATGGCTACACCTTC.

CDR3 coding DNA: TGTGCCAGCAGCCCTCAGGACAGGGGGCGGCAAGAGCAGTACTTC. Its protein is CASSPQDRGRQEQYF. This rearrangement joins TRBV9 to TRBJ2-7; 11 nucleotides match TRBD1. Germline V gene lookup returns CDR1 SGDLS and CDR2 YYNGEE. V lost 4 bases to trimming and J lost 7 bases; unmatched junction nucleotides: 10. CDR3 length equals 15 residues.

J is TRBJ1-2 and V is TRBV10-3; D gene ambiguous. The V gene's germline CDR1 is ENHRY and CDR2 SYGVKD. Trimming took off 5 bases at V and 5 bases at J, with 6 bases between the two ends. This CDR3 comprises 11 residues. This CDR3 is CAISSGYGYTF. In nucleotides, the CDR3 is TGTGCCATCAGTTCGGGATATGGCTACACCTTC.

The chain combines TRBV6-5 with TRBJ2-7; no firm D call. Trimming removed 5 bases at V and 5 bases at J, with 16 bases between. The CDR3 is 14 amino acids. Germline V CDR1 and CDR2: MNHEY, SVGAGI. CDR3: CASSPWAVVNEQYF. The CDR3 DNA reads TGTGCCAGCAGTCCTTGGGCAGTTGTTAACGAGCAGTACTTC.

V is TRBV19 and J is TRBJ1-1; 9 positions match TRBD1. Germline CDR1 is LNHDA and CDR2 is SQIVND (reference sequence). CDR3 length: 14 amino acids. With 5 bases clipped from V and 5 bases from J, the junction kept 6 bases outside the gene matches. CDR3 protein: CASSVTGGATEAFF. As DNA, the CDR3 is TGTGCCAGTAGTGTTACAGGGGGCGCAACTGAAGCTTTCTTT.

The chain has TRBV29-1 and TRBJ2-1, with TRBD2 matching over 8 bases. The CDR3 has 13 amino acids. The germline V gene encodes CDR1 SQVTM and CDR2 ANQGSEA. Losses at the gene ends were 7 bases for V and 6 bases for J; bases not matched to a gene: 8. The CDR3 DNA reads as TGCAGCGGGGCGGGACTAGGACCCAATGAGCAGTTCTTC. This sequence encodes CSGAGLGPNEQFF.

The chain carries TRBV2 and TRBJ2-5; D gene uncertain. Trimming removed 4 bases from V and 6 bases from J, with 18 bases in between. The CDR3 spans 15 residues. Germline loops: CDR1 SNHLY, CDR2 FYNNEI. DNA of the CDR3: TGTGCCAGCAGTGGTTTTTCCAGGTCTGGTCAGACCCAGTACTTC. Its protein product is CASSGFSRSGQTQYF.

The chain uses TRBV29-1 and TRBJ2-3, with 8 nucleotides matching TRBD2. CDR1 is SQVTM, CDR2 ANQGSEA, per germline. The CDR3 is 15 residues long. Losses at the gene ends were 6 bases for V and 4 bases for J; bases not matched to a gene: 12. CDR3 protein: CSVRGAAPRPDTQYF. The CDR3 DNA follows: TGCAGCGTGCGGGGGGCAGCGCCCCGGCCAGATACGCAGTATTTT.

The chain uses TRBV29-1 and TRBJ2-1; D not resolved. V lost 3 bases and J lost 9, with 9 bases in between. This CDR3 contains 11 residues. Germline lookup yields CDR1 SQVTM and CDR2 ANQGSEA. CDR3 loop: CSVEGSSEQFF. The CDR3 DNA reads TGCAGCGTTGAGGGTAGCAGTGAGCAGTTCTTC.